These 12 T cell receptor beta chains originate from one sample sequenced in a study of cytomegalovirus exposure and HLA in healthy donors. It was with 60 Vbeta and 13 Jbeta primers that the PCR ran. The repertoire was sequenced with immunoSEQ multiplex PCR; TCRdb's copy has only in-frame clones and lacks some. The sample has about 110,000 clones, 74% seen once; the top ten hold 4% to 4.5%. The specimen was PBMCs. The receptor source for this set is a woman in her 40s in good health and CMV-seropositive.

This clone was seen only once. The chain carries TRBV6-4 and TRBJ2-1, with D possibly being TRBD2 (6 bases). Germline V gene sequence: CDR1 MRHNA, CDR2 SNTAGT. With 2 bases removed from V and 6 bases from J, the gap between germline ends came to 14 bases. This CDR3 spans 15 amino acids. The CDR3: CASSDGAAEGNEQFF. The CDR3 DNA reads TGTGCCAGCAGTGACGGGGCAGCGGAGGGCAATGAGCAGTTCTTC.

As DNA, the CDR3 is TGTGCCAGCAAAATCGGGGGACCTCTCCCTGGCTACACCTTC. This encodes CASKIGGPLPGYTF. This chain joins TRBV28 and TRBJ1-2, with a tentative D call TRBD1 (5 bases). V lost 7 bases and J 7 bases, leaving 19 bases between the germline ends. Germline V CDR1 and CDR2: MDHEN, SYDVKM. The CDR3 length is 14 residues.

J is TRBJ1-2 and V is TRBV5-5, with D maybe TRBD1 (6 bases). Trimming removed 4 bases from V and 3 bases from J, with 13 bases in between. Germline-derived CDR1 and CDR2 are SGHKS and YYEKEE (reference sequence). The CDR3 is 14 residues long. The CDR3 nucleotides read TGTGCCAGCAGCAGGGGGTCGGACTACTATGGCTACACCTTC. Translated, it gives CASSRGSDYYGYTF.

This chain connects TRBV30 to TRBJ2-3; perhaps TRBD2 as D (5 bases). V lost 0 bases and J lost 5, with 15 bases in between. Germline CDR1 is GTSNPN and CDR2 is SVGIG (reference sequence). The CDR3 contains 15 residues. The CDR3 bases are TGTGCCTGGAGTGTACAAAGAGGGTCTGGAGATACGCAGTATTTT. Translated: CAWSVQRGSGDTQYF.

This clone was seen a single time. This chain uses TRBV30 with TRBJ1-2; D perhaps matches TRBD1 (5 bases). Looked up from germline, CDR1 is GTSNPN and CDR2 is SVGIG (reference sequence). Trimming pared 1 base from V and 4 bases from J, leaving 10 bases between. The CDR3 contains 13 residues. The CDR3 DNA follows: TGTGCCTGGAGTGGGACATTAAGCTATGGCTACACCTTC. This gives the protein CAWSGTLSYGYTF.

This chain links TRBV7-9 with TRBJ2-1; 10 positions match TRBD2. The germline CDR1 and CDR2 sequences are SEHNR and FQNEAQ (reference sequence). CDR3 length: 15 amino acids. The V and J ends lost 2 bases and 4 bases, in that order; junction bases with no gene match: 2. CDR3 in amino acids: CASSLLAGEYNEQFF. The CDR3 DNA reads as TGTGCCAGCAGCTTACTAGCGGGGGAGTACAATGAGCAGTTCTTC.

This clone showed up just once. The chain is built from TRBV28 and TRBJ2-1, with 7 nucleotides matching TRBD1. The CDR3 spans 15 residues. Trimming at V came to 5 bases and at J to 12 bases, leaving 16 bases not matched to a gene. Germline loops: CDR1 MDHEN, CDR2 SYDVKM. The CDR3 DNA follows: TGTGCCAGCAGTAGGGACAGATACAATGAGCAAGGGCAGTTCTTC. Protein: CASSRDRYNEQGQFF.

The chain employs TRBV27 and TRBJ2-3; 7 nucleotides match TRBD1. V lost 6 bases, J lost 2 bases, and 8 bases stayed unmatched. CDR3 length equals 15 residues. Germline assignment: CDR1 MNHEY and CDR2 SMNVEV (reference sequence). The CDR3 loop is CASSFLTGITDTQYF. In DNA form, the CDR3 reads TGTGCCAGCAGCTTCTTGACAGGGATCACAGATACGCAGTATTTT.

This chain connects TRBV4-2 to TRBJ1-2; 8 bases map to TRBD1. Per the germline V gene, CDR1 is LGHNA and CDR2 is YNFKEQ. V shed 4 bases and J 8 bases; nucleotides not matched to a gene: 6. The CDR3 covers 13 residues. In DNA, the CDR3 is TGTGCCAGCAGCCCGACAGGGGCAGGGGGCTACACCTTC. Protein: CASSPTGAGGYTF.

The chain is built from TRBV19 and TRBJ2-7, with a weak D call TRBD2 (5 bases). Germline CDR1 reads LNHDA; CDR2 reads SQIVND (reference sequence). V dropped 3 bases and J dropped 5 bases, with 11 bases sitting between them. There are 13 residues in the CDR3. The CDR3 spells CASSIGLIHEQYF. The CDR3, as DNA: TGTGCCAGTAGTATTGGACTCATCCACGAGCAGTACTTC.

The chain uses TRBV5-4 and TRBJ2-3; TRBD2 agrees at 10 bases. The V gene's germline CDR1 is SGHNT and CDR2 YYREEE (reference sequence). The CDR3 runs to 15 residues. The junction had 6 bases not matched to a gene; V was cut back by 2 bases and J by 6 bases. The CDR3 DNA sequence: TGTGCCAGCAGCTTTCCTAGCGGGGGCTCGGATACGCAGTATTTT. Protein sequence: CASSFPSGGSDTQYF. Full variable domain (missing parts from reference TRBV5-4 and TRBJ2-3): ETGVTQSPTHLIKTRGQQVTLRCSSQSGHNTVSWYQQALGQGPQFIFQYYREEENGRGNFPPRFSGLQFPNYSSELNVNALELDDSALYLCASSFPSGGSDTQYFGPGTRLTVL.

The V gene is TRBV7-2, the J gene TRBJ2-2; TRBD1 is a possible D gene (5 bases). Germline V gives CDR1 SGHTA, CDR2 FQGNSA. The CDR3 loop spans 15 amino acids. Trimming took 4 bases from V and 6 from J, leaving 15 bases between them. The CDR3 DNA reads TGTGCCAGCAGCTCAAGGCAGGGCTTTTCCGGGGAGCTGTTTTTT. Translated: CASSSRQGFSGELFF. The complete variable domain, with remaining parts taken from reference TRBV7-2 and TRBJ2-2, reads GAGVSQSPSNKVTEKGKDVELRCDPISGHTALYWYRQSLGQGLEFLIYFQGNSAPDKSGLPSDRFSAERTGGSVSTLTIQRTQQEDSAVYLCASSSRQGFSGELFFGEGSRLTVL.